The source of this TCR beta chain is a study of blood T cell repertoires in COVID-19. Looking at the study overall: Both acute and convalescent COVID-19 samples were obtained from the United States, Italy and Spain. T cells, B-cell-depleted T cells, or PBMCs supplied cDNA or gDNA.

In the original analysis: Estimates of nucleated cell counts were drawn from the amplification of reference gene primers. Clones were read by immunoSEQ multiplex PCR, and TCRdb kept only the in-frame ones, dropping some. That table furnishes V, J and clone size, whereas the DNA furnished D and trimming. The table has over 250,000 clones, around 86% seen once. The CDR3 runs to 15 residues. Germline V gene data show CDR1 as KGHSH and CDR2 as LQKENI. J was trimmed by 5 bases and V by 6 bases; bases with no gene match: 8. Material for sequencing was peripheral blood. This chain connects TRBV18 to TRBJ1-1; 11 positions agree with TRBD1. This sequence was found in a man aged 40-50 years who had recovered from COVID-19. The CDR3 DNA sequence: TGTGCCAGCTCCCCGTGGGACAGGGGGGATACTGAAGCTTTCTTT. This gives the protein CASSPWDRGDTEAFF. The full variable domain, rest sourced from reference TRBV18 and TRBJ1-1, is NAGVMQNPRHLVRRRGQEARLRCSPMKGHSHVYWYRQLPEEGLKFMVYLQKENIIDESGMPKERFSAEFPKEGPSILRIQQVVRGDSAAYFCASSPWDRGDTEAFFGQGTRLTVV.